The source of this T cell receptor (beta chain) is a study of immunodeficiency (dated by TCRdb to the late 2010s). With regard to the full study: Repertoire analysis was performed to search for VDJ recombination defects and oligoclonality.

As concerns this clone: The clone's antigen remains unknown. It has no much larger one-base neighbor in the sample; base qualities were not kept.

Genomic DNA was extracted with the QIAamp DNA Blood Mini Kit and sent for immunoSEQ repertoire analysis. Using a standard quantity of genomic DNA template, multiplex PCR was run to amplify the CDR3 regions. The PCR products underwent sequencing on an Illumina platform. As for how the authors treated the data: Alignment of sequences was done against a reference, and the V, D and J gene definitions came from IMGT. A nearest-neighbor clustering algorithm merged closely related sequences to remove PCR and sequencing errors. V, D and J usage was examined in productive unique and total sequences using ImmunoSEQ Analyzer tools along with R version 3.6.1. The table comes from immuneACCESS by way of TCRdb, which keeps in-frame sequences with V and J called. Part of the clones is missing from these tables; in studies checked, under half for an unresolved V gene and the rest for unknown reasons. V and J calls and clone size are as listed in that table; D and trimming were resolved from the DNA. The sample yields approximately 2,500 clones; over 75% were counted once. The ten largest clones represent approximately 8% of the sample.

Overall results and qualifications from the work: Between patients and controls, productive entropy and V-J pairing of CD4+ T cells looked similar. Severe oligoclonality, as judged by top-100 and total clonotype frequencies, was observed in patient CD8+ T cells but not in patient CD4+ T cells. In the entropy comparisons of patients versus healthy controls, patients were shown as n=3 (open circles), and an effect on thymic development was only suggested as possible.

Fewer naive CD4 and especially CD8 T cells, with expanded effector memory subpopulations, were found in the patients. Before TCR sequencing, CD3+CD4+ T cells were sorted out of fresh PBMCs. The CDR3, from cysteine to phenylalanine, totals 14 residues. The entry retains the CDR3 DNA only, 42 bases that are in frame from base 1. V and J lose 1 base and 3 bases, and a span of 9 bases separates them. CDR1 PRHDT and CDR2 FYEKMQ are derived from the germline V gene (reference sequence). The origin of this receptor is a girl aged 5-17 years with POLD1 deficiency. This sequence uses TRBV13 and TRBJ1-2, with a tentative D gene TRBD1 over 5 matching bases. The sample comprised CD4+ T cells from blood. The CDR3 reads CASSLAVTDYGYTF. DNA sequence: TGTGCCAGCAGCTTAGCCGTGACAGACTATGGCTACACCTTC.